This T cell receptor beta chain is from a study of blood T cell repertoires in COVID-19. Trimming stripped 4 bases from V and 8 bases from J, with 18 bases between. The CDR3 is 14 amino acids. Per germline, CDR1 SGHAT and CDR2 FQNNGV. Assay: immunoSEQ multiplex PCR; the TCRdb copy retains only in-frame clones and omits some. The sample contains roughly 380,000 clones, more than 75% of which appear only once. The genes are TRBV11-2 and TRBJ2-7, with D tentatively TRBD2 (6 bases). The receptor was derived from a human donor with acute or convalescent COVID-19. The donor label of this sample is uncertain. Sequenced input: peripheral blood. The CDR3 region is CASSSSGWRAKQYF. The DNA of the CDR3 is TGTGCCAGCAGCTCAAGCGGGTGGAGGGCCAAGCAGTACTTC.